This T cell receptor (beta chain) was identified during a study of T-cell memory formation after mild COVID-19. Study overall: The two donors had largely donor-specific TCR clusters.

Findings of the study overall: Clones contracting across day 15 to 85 had a balanced CD4/CD8 profile; later expanding clones leaned CD4+.

The CDR3 consists of 16 residues. V lost 5 bases and J 10 bases, leaving 21 bases between the germline ends. In germline, CDR1 is SEHNR, CDR2 FQNEAQ (reference sequence). This clonotype was detected a few times. Its antigen is still unknown. 5'RACE with constant-segment primers built TCRalpha and TCRbeta cDNA libraries with UMIs. TCRdb processed the 5' RACE reads anew with MiXCR; each CDR3 protein has one entry. The sample shows around 420,000 distinct CDR3 sequences, roughly 26% of them seen only once. Sequencing input: PBMCs or a T cell subset sorted from them (not recorded which). The receptor was isolated from an adult woman who had mild COVID-19 (a few samples of this study predate the infection). Cell type and time point are not known. This chain connects TRBV7-9 to TRBJ1-6; possible D gene TRBD1, 5 bases. The CDR3 region is CASSPWTSPHPSPLHF. The CDR3 region has the DNA TGTGCCAGCAGCCCTTGGACATCTCCCCATCCCTCACCCCTCCACTTT.